This TCR gamma chain stems from a study of intestinal T cells in coeliac disease (dated by TCRdb to about 2020). About the full investigation: Coeliac patients were found to be much younger than controls, with mean ages of about 15 versus 50 years recorded in the TRG cohort. The TCR-delta (TRD) cohort included duodenal biopsies from 11 coeliac disease patients and 11 non-coeliac controls. A second, larger TCR-gamma (TRG) cohort included duodenal biopsies from a few dozen coeliac disease patients and under 25 non-coeliac controls. The research as a whole found: Repeated CDR3 amino acid sequences could not be distinguished from PCR duplicates. TRD kmer-based clustering correctly classified all 22 biopsies in training, with a reported leave-one-out accuracy of about 93%. A significant age difference was observed between coeliac and control groups, although significant classification was not yielded by an age-split analysis. Of approximately 54 biopsies, some 50 (94.4%) were correctly classified by TRG clustering, and a leave-one-out accuracy of around 90% was reported. FFPE-derived DNA was found to be relatively degraded, and loss of a proportion of TCR sequences in each sample was likely caused by this degradation.

This clone is identified as large (0.1 to 1%). It lacks a known antigen. One base away there is no much larger clone; base qualities are not given. Library creation used multiplex PCR. The sequencer was an Ion Torrent PGM. The LymphoTrack kit, which has primers carrying Illumina adapters, was used to amplify TRG repertoires from roughly 220 ng of biopsy DNA. After purification with AMPure XP beads and quantification on a 2100 Bioanalyzer, the TRG amplicons were pooled in equimolar amounts. An Ion PGM instrument was used to sequence the TRG libraries. The published analysis was carried out like this. FastX removed reads in which more than 10% of nucleotides fell below the per-patient third-quartile quality score. IMGT/HighV-QUEST was used to align reads in order to assign V, D and J genes, locate CDR3 regions and judge functionality. After the sequences were translated into amino acids, every sequence predicted to be non-functional was thrown out. CDR3s were split into kmers, with and without positional annotation; kmer frequencies underwent PCA, and samples were clustered using all 1023 combinations of PCs 1-10. Classification was validated by leave-one-out cross-validation, in which parameters were re-optimised on the remaining samples each time. Shannon diversity was computed with the vegan R package from repeated random subsamples equal to the lowest read count. TCRdb reanalyzed the public reads with the CATT caller, and identical DNA sequences were merged afterwards. None of the V and J calls come from the authors' own analysis; TCRdb made them. This sample has several hundred gamma-chain clones in its table, and roughly 55% of those were observed once. Of the sample, over 9.5% falls within the top ten clones.

V lost 5 bases and J lost 2 bases, and the count of bases not matched to a germline gene is 12. The CDR3 runs 15 residues from the cysteine to the phenylalanine. The sequence is cut down to CDR3 DNA, 45 bases in frame from base 1. CDR1 EGSNGY and CDR2 YDSYNSKV were looked up in the germline V gene. For each case, genomic DNA was extracted from ten 5-um FFPE scrolls with the QIAamp DNA FFPE tissue kit. To test whether coeliac disease can be classified from the TCR repertoire, the study used fully anonymised formalin-fixed paraffin-embedded duodenal biopsies that were not needed for diagnosis. Sequencing used a duodenal biopsy. The rearrangement joined TRGV2 to TRGJ1 or TRGJ2. This TCR was sampled from a human donor with celiac disease. Here the CDR3 is given as CATWGSGNDYYKKLF. The DNA reads as follows: TGTGCCACCTGGGGTAGCGGGAACGATTATTATAAGAAACTCTTT.